These 22 T cell receptor beta chains came from one sample sequenced in a study of T cells in women clearing cervical HPV infection. TCRdb's table, derived via immunoSEQ multiplex PCR, lists solely in-frame clones and lacks some. Here the sample table reports about 36,000 clones. The specimen was blood buffy coat. Every receptor here comes from a woman aged 18 to 75 with a cervical HPV16 infection that either progressed to CIN3+ or cleared (not recorded which).

Remarks on this clone: The read ends 3 residues before the CDR3 terminus; that terminus is restored from the germline J gene. This chain connects TRBV5-1 to TRBJ2-7, with D hard to call. The CDR3 is 14 amino acids. Germline assignment: CDR1 SGHRS and CDR2 YFSETQ. Trimming left V 0 bases short and J 0 bases short, with 7 bases between. CDR3 DNA (partial): TGCGCCAGCAGCTTGGATACCAGCTCCTACGAG. It translates to CASSLDTSSYE. The whole CDR3 sequence is CASSLDTSSYEQYF.

Points on this clone: The CDR3 end is not reached by the read, which stops 3 residues before it; the germline J gene fills it in. V and J are TRBV7-9 and TRBJ1-1, with D unclear. Germline V gene sequence: CDR1 SEHNR, CDR2 FQNEAQ (reference sequence). This CDR3 is 12 amino acids long. The V and J ends lost 5 bases and 6 bases respectively, with 10 bases between them. The sequenced part of the CDR3 DNA is TGTGCCAGCAGCCCAGAGATCGCTGAA. It codes for CASSPEIAE. The CDR3 in its entirety is CASSPEIAEAFF.

A remark on this clone: The CDR3 end lies 3 residues beyond the end of the read and is filled in from the germline J gene. The V gene is TRBV11-3, the J gene TRBJ2-1, with 11 bases matching TRBD2. The CDR3 loop spans 15 amino acids. Looked up from germline, CDR1 is SGHNT and CDR2 is YENEEA. Unmatched junction bases numbered 4, after V lost 1 base and J lost 8 bases. The CDR3 region is CASSLVAGGQHEQFF. The sequenced part of the CDR3 DNA is TGTGCCAGCAGCTTAGTAGCGGGAGGGCAGCATGAG.

Worth noting for this clone: The read terminates 3 residues before the CDR3 end, so the remaining end is supplied by the germline J gene. The rearrangement uses TRBV7-9 and TRBJ2-1, with 7 bases fitting TRBD2. Germline loops: CDR1 SEHNR, CDR2 FQNEAQ (reference sequence). Trimming took 0 bases from V and 9 from J; bases not matched to a gene: 8. This CDR3 spans 15 amino acids. CDR3 residues: CASSLARGGGGEQFF. CDR3 DNA (partial): TGTGCCAGCAGCTTAGCCCGTGGGGGGGGTGGTGAG.

On this clone: The sequence runs out 3 residues before the end of the CDR3; the remainder is reconstructed from the germline J gene. The J gene is TRBJ1-2, the V gene TRBV29-1, with TRBD1 as a possible D gene (5 bases). The CDR3 is 13 residues long. With 5 bases removed from V and 6 bases from J, the gap between germline ends came to 16 bases. Germline lookup yields CDR1 SQVTM and CDR2 ANQGSEA. The covered CDR3 bases are TGCAGCGTTTTACTTGTGCGGGGCAATGGC. Amino acid sequence: CSVLLVRGNG. The whole CDR3 sequence reads CSVLLVRGNGYTF.

Details on this clone: The sequenced fragment ends 3 residues before the CDR3 boundary, so the rest is inferred from the germline J gene. The V and J genes are TRBV20-1 and TRBJ1-6, with D possibly TRBD1 on 5 matching bases. Germline loops: CDR1 DFQATT, CDR2 SNEGSKA (reference sequence). V shed 3 bases and J shed 10 bases, with 16 bases lying between them. The CDR3 covers 14 residues. The CDR3 loop is CSARGPREYSPLHF. CDR3 DNA (partial): TGCAGTGCTAGGGGGCCCAGGGAGTACTCACCC.

Worth noting for this clone: The CDR3 extends 3 residues past the end of the read, so its final part is completed from the germline J gene. The chain links TRBV3-1 (or the pseudogene TRBV3-2) to TRBJ1-5; 8 bases fit TRBD1. V shed 3 bases, J shed 0 bases, and the junction held 7 bases outside the gene matches. This CDR3 has 17 amino acids. Germline CDR1 is LGHDT and CDR2 is YNNKEL (reference sequence). The CDR3 spells CASSHHTGGISNQPQHF. The part of the CDR3 DNA that was read is TGTGCCAGCAGCCATCACACAGGGGGGATTAGCAATCAGCCC.

Worth noting for this clone: One end of the junction fails to match germline, which may point to a read error. The read finishes 3 residues shy of the CDR3 end, and the germline J gene is used to complete it. The gene calls are TRBV5-6 and TRBJ2-7, with D possibly matching TRBD1 (6 bases). The CDR3 extends over 14 amino acids. CDR1 is SGHDT, CDR2 YYEEEE, per germline. The sequenced CDR3 bases are TGTGCCAGCAGGTTGGGTGCAGGGGAGTACGAG. It codes for CASRLGAGEYE. The complete CDR3 sequence is CASRLGAGEYEQYF.

Comment on this clone: The CDR3 extends 3 residues past the end of the read, so its final part is completed from the germline J gene. This rearrangement joins TRBV30 to TRBJ2-7, with a tentative D call TRBD2 (6 bases). CDR3 length: 13 amino acids. Germline V CDR1 and CDR2: GTSNPN, SVGIG (reference sequence). V lost 3 bases to trimming and J lost 4 bases, with 13 bases between them. CDR3 sequence: CAWRREDAYEQYF. The DNA read from the CDR3 is TGTGCCTGGAGGCGGGAAGACGCATACGAG.

Concerning this clone itself: The read ends 3 residues shy of where the CDR3 ends; the end is completed using the germline J gene. The genes are TRBV5-1 and TRBJ2-6; a possible D gene is TRBD2 (6 bases). V lost 4 bases, J lost 2 bases, and 16 bases lay in between. The CDR3 covers 17 residues. Germline loops: CDR1 SGHRS, CDR2 YFSETQ. The chain's CDR3 is CASSPGTPWAGANVLTF. CDR3 bases read: TGCGCCAGCAGCCCCGGGACTCCCTGGGCTGGGGCCAACGTC.

A word on this clone: The CDR3 end falls 3 residues outside the read, so it is completed with the germline J gene. This rearrangement joins TRBV20-1 to TRBJ1-6, with 7 bases lining up with TRBD1. V was pared by 5 bases and J by 9 bases, with 4 bases of the junction left unmatched. The germline CDR1 and CDR2 sequences are DFQATT and SNEGSKA (reference sequence). The length of the CDR3 is 12 residues. The CDR3 sequence: CSAAGGGSPLHF. The CDR3 bases that were read are TGCAGTGCTGCAGGGGGAGGTTCACCC.

In regard to this clone: The CDR3 end is not reached by the read, which stops 3 residues before it; the germline J gene fills it in. The chain uses TRBV4-2 and TRBJ2-2; 10 nucleotides align to TRBD2. The CDR3 length is 17 residues. Per the germline V gene, CDR1 is LGHNA and CDR2 is YNFKEQ. The junction had 10 bases not matched to a gene; V was cut back by 3 bases and J by 6 bases. CDR3 region: CASSQESAGGLSGELFF. The sequenced CDR3 bases are TGTGCCAGCAGCCAGGAGTCAGCGGGGGGGCTCTCCGGGGAG.

Regarding this clone: With the read ending 3 residues before the CDR3 end, the germline J gene is used to fill in that end. The chain recombines TRBV19 with TRBJ1-5; possibly TRBD1 for D (5 bases). The CDR3 consists of 12 residues. The V end lost 10 bases, the J end lost 5 bases, and 12 bases lay between the germline ends. Germline CDR1 and CDR2: LNHDA and SQIVND (reference sequence). The CDR3 here is CATGRGDQPQHF. The CDR3 bases that were read are TGTGCCACCGGGAGAGGGGATCAGCCC.

As regards this clone: The read terminates 3 residues before the CDR3 end, so the remaining end is supplied by the germline J gene. This rearrangement joins TRBV18 to TRBJ2-5; the D gene is possibly TRBD1 (6 bases). The V gene's germline CDR1 is KGHSH and CDR2 LQKENI. The CDR3 spans 15 residues. Trimming left V 4 bases short and J 5 bases short, with 17 bases between. The CDR3 here is CASSRVQGPSETQYF. The sequenced part of the CDR3 DNA is TGTGCCAGCTCACGAGTACAGGGCCCAAGCGAGACC.

Regarding this clone: The CDR3 end is not reached by the read, which stops 3 residues before it; the germline J gene fills it in. The chain couples TRBV6-2 or TRBV6-3 to TRBJ2-4; 7 bases agree with TRBD1. The germline gives CDR1 MNHEY, CDR2 SVGEGT. CDR3 length: 16 residues. Losses at the gene ends were 6 bases for V and 0 bases for J; bases not matched to a gene: 8. Incomplete CDR3 DNA: TGTGCCAGCAGACAAGACAGGGTGAAAGCCAAAAACATT. It specifies CASRQDRVKAKNI. The full CDR3 is CASRQDRVKAKNIQYF.

In regard to this clone: At one boundary the junction diverges from the germline segment, which might be a read error. The read ends 3 residues early relative to the CDR3; the germline J gene fills the gap. The V call is TRBV10-3, the J call TRBJ2-6, with D maybe TRBD1 (6 bases). CDR3 size: 17 residues. The germline V gene encodes CDR1 ENHRY and CDR2 SYGVKD. The CDR3 sequence is CATSESTGRAGANVLTF. The CDR3 DNA, read in part, is TGTGCCACCAGTGAGTCGACAGGCAGGGCTGGGGCCAACGTC.

As for this clone: The read terminates 3 residues before the CDR3 end, so the remaining end is supplied by the germline J gene. The chain combines TRBV5-1 with TRBJ1-6; TRBD1 agrees at 8 bases. The CDR3 is made up of 14 amino acids. CDR1 and CDR2 from the germline V gene are SGHRS and YFSETQ. J gave up 7 bases and V 4 bases, and 4 bases lay outside the gene matches. CDR3 sequence: CASSPGQANSPLHF. The sequenced CDR3 bases are TGCGCCAGCAGCCCGGGACAGGCCAATTCACCC.

Turning to this clone: The read ends 3 residues before the CDR3 terminus; that terminus is restored from the germline J gene. This chain uses TRBV30 with TRBJ1-1; D call uncertain. Germline CDR1 GTSNPN, CDR2 SVGIG (reference sequence). The CDR3 has 12 residues. The V gene lost 1 base and the J gene lost 5 bases, with 8 bases spanning the gap. CDR3 DNA (partial): TGTGCCTGGAGTGGGTCGGGGACTGAA. It codes for CAWSGSGTE. The full CDR3 sequence reads CAWSGSGTEAFF.

As for this clone: With the read ending 3 residues before the CDR3 end, the germline J gene is used to fill in that end. This chain links TRBV7-3 with TRBJ2-5, with 13 nucleotides matching TRBD2. V trimming: 5 bases; J trimming: 5 bases; junction bases outside the gene matches: 5. CDR1 SGHTA and CDR2 FQGTGA come from the germline V gene. The CDR3 loop spans 15 amino acids. The CDR3 DNA, read in part, is TGTGCCAGCAGCCGTGGACTAGCGGGAGTGGAGACC. This gives the protein CASSRGLAGVET. The entire CDR3 reads CASSRGLAGVETQYF.

Comment on this clone: The CDR3 end is not reached by the read, which stops 3 residues before it; the germline J gene fills it in. The rearrangement uses TRBV20-1 and TRBJ2-3; 9 bases are shared with TRBD2. The germline CDR1 and CDR2 sequences are DFQATT and SNEGSKA (reference sequence). Trimming at V came to 0 bases and at J to 8 bases, leaving 9 bases not matched to a gene. The CDR3 runs 15 residues. This CDR3 is CSARDTGSGGPTQYF. The part of the CDR3 DNA that was read is TGCAGTGCTAGAGATACAGGGAGCGGGGGGCCTACG.

For this clone: The missing CDR3 end, 3 residues past where the read stops, is filled in from the germline J gene. This chain links TRBV19 with TRBJ2-3; D is uncertain. The CDR3 loop spans 14 amino acids. Germline V gives CDR1 LNHDA, CDR2 SQIVND (reference sequence). V lost 2 bases and J 0 bases, leaving 6 bases between the germline ends. The CDR3: CASSILQSTDTQYF. Incomplete CDR3 DNA: TGTGCCAGTAGTATATTACAGAGCACAGATACG.

The chain's CDR3 is CATSDSQTGSYEQYF. The sequenced CDR3 bases are TGTGCCACCAGTGATTCCCAGACGGGCTCCTACGAG. The rearrangement uses TRBV24-1 and TRBJ2-7; the D is unclear. The read stops 3 residues short of the end of the CDR3; the missing end is completed from the germline J gene. V dropped 2 bases and J dropped 0 bases, with 10 bases sitting between them. CDR3 length: 15 residues. CDR1 is KGHDR, CDR2 SFDVKD, per germline.